A selection of T cell receptor beta chains follows, all from one sample in a study of blood T cell repertoires in COVID-19. The repertoire was sequenced with immunoSEQ multiplex PCR; TCRdb's copy has only in-frame clones and lacks some. The data contain over 85,000 clones, more than 90% of them singletons. Sequences were obtained from peripheral blood. All receptors come from a woman aged 45-59 years with COVID-19, enrolled during active disease. Both conserved end residues are part of each CDR3. The D gene is left open where the match is weak. A row's size may be missing; if present it is once, few, many or a size class.

j_call v_call d_call clone_size cdr3_aa cdr3_nt
TRBJ2-1 TRBV11-2 TRBD1 . CASSLTGDKNEQFF TGTGCCAGCAGCTTGACAGGGGATAAGAATGAGCAGTTCTTC
TRBJ1-1 TRBV3-1/TRBV3-2 TRBD1 . CASTRTGRIEAFF TGTGCCAGCACCAGGACAGGACGGATAGAAGCTTTCTTT
TRBJ1-2 TRBV2 TRBD1 . CASSEAGTGAEDGGYTF TGTGCCAGCAGTGAAGCGGGGACAGGGGCGGAAGATGGGGGCTACACCTTC
TRBJ2-5 TRBV28 . . CASSLGSRGTPLGETQYF TGTGCCAGCAGTTTAGGCTCCCGCGGGACCCCTCTAGGGGAGACCCAGTACTTC
TRBJ2-7 TRBV10-3 . . CAISQQDGDEQYF TGTGCCATCAGTCAACAGGACGGCGACGAGCAGTACTTC
TRBJ1-1 TRBV5-1 . . CASSSGQRRTEAFF TGCGCCAGCAGCTCGGGACAAAGGAGGACTGAAGCTTTCTTT
TRBJ1-6 TRBV27 . . CASRLRESYNSPLHF TGTGCCAGCAGACTGAGAGAGTCCTATAATTCACCCCTCCACTTT
TRBJ1-5 TRBV19 . . CASSTFRTDQPQHF TGTGCCAGTAGTACCTTCAGGACAGATCAGCCCCAGCATTTT
TRBJ2-3 TRBV29-1 TRBD1 . CSVAGGAGTDTQYF TGCAGCGTCGCAGGGGGCGCGGGAACAGATACGCAGTATTTT
TRBJ1-2 TRBV27 TRBD1 . CATFGQVIGYTF TGTGCCACCTTCGGACAGGTTATTGGCTACACCTTC
TRBJ1-5 TRBV12-3/TRBV12-4 . . CASSWGGNQPQHF TGTGCCAGCAGTTGGGGCGGCAATCAGCCCCAGCATTTT
TRBJ1-3 TRBV27 . . CASSLQGTGNTIYF TGTGCCAGCAGTCTGCAGGGTACTGGAAACACCATATATTTT
TRBJ1-1 TRBV28 . . CASRPWGDSEAFF TGTGCCAGCAGACCGTGGGGGGATTCTGAAGCTTTCTTT
TRBJ2-2 TRBV6-5 . . CASRGQGHTGELFF TGTGCCAGCAGGGGGCAGGGCCACACCGGGGAGCTGTTTTTT
TRBJ2-7 TRBV9 . once CASSPSGSGNYEQYF TGTGCCAGCAGCCCCTCCGGATCAGGGAACTACGAGCAGTACTTC
TRBJ2-7 TRBV5-6 TRBD1 . CASSQGQGWSYEQYF TGTGCCAGCAGCCAGGGACAGGGATGGTCCTACGAGCAGTACTTC
TRBJ2-3 TRBV10-1 TRBD2 . CASSETSGGAIDTQYF TGCGCCAGCAGTGAAACTAGCGGGGGGGCCATCGATACGCAGTATTTT
TRBJ2-6 TRBV5-5 TRBD1 . CASSMGQFTGANVLTF TGTGCCAGCAGCATGGGACAGTTCACTGGGGCCAACGTCCTGACTTTC
TRBJ1-2 TRBV28 . . CASSLVTRDYTF TGTGCCAGCAGTTTAGTTACCAGGGACTACACCTTC
TRBJ2-3 TRBV7-9 . . CASSLQTSFADTQYF TGTGCCAGCAGCCTACAGACTAGTTTTGCAGATACGCAGTATTTT
TRBJ1-5 TRBV19 . . CASSTRLKSNQPQHF TGTGCCAGTAGTACGCGACTGAAAAGCAATCAGCCCCAGCATTTT
TRBJ1-1 TRBV5-6 . . CASSLAKLNTEAFF TGTGCCAGCAGCTTGGCCAAGCTAAACACTGAAGCTTTCTTT
TRBJ1-1 TRBV12-3/TRBV12-4 . . CASKHGGLEAFF TGTGCCAGCAAGCATGGAGGCCTTGAAGCTTTCTTT
TRBJ1-2 TRBV19 TRBD1 . CASRVMTGDYGYTF TGTGCCAGTAGGGTGATGACAGGGGACTATGGCTACACCTTC
TRBJ1-3 TRBV5-1 . once CASSLAGFSGNTIYF TGCGCCAGCAGCTTGGCCGGGTTCTCTGGAAACACCATATATTTT
TRBJ2-5 TRBV30 . once CAWSRQEGPETQYF TGTGCCTGGAGTCGACAGGAAGGTCCAGAGACCCAGTACTTC
TRBJ2-4 TRBV19 . . CASSLGKLAKNIQYF TGTGCCAGTAGCCTTGGTAAACTAGCCAAAAACATTCAGTACTTC
TRBJ1-2 TRBV21-1 . . CASSLRKPRDSSLLGIYGYTF TGTGCCAGCAGCCTTCGTAAGCCCCGGGACAGTTCTCTTCTTGGGATCTATGGCTACACCTTC
TRBJ1-2 TRBV18 TRBD1 . CASSPQQRGRNYGYTF TGTGCCAGCTCACCCCAACAGAGGGGGCGAAACTATGGCTACACCTTC
TRBJ2-3 TRBV2 TRBD2 . CASRRLAGGTDTQYF TGTGCCAGCAGGCGACTAGCTGGGGGCACAGATACGCAGTATTTT
TRBJ1-4 TRBV30 . . CAWSALTGWGEKLFF TGTGCCTGGAGTGCCCTCACAGGGTGGGGTGAAAAACTGTTTTTT
TRBJ2-3 TRBV10-2 . . CASSEADTQYF TGCGCCAGCAGTGAAGCTGATACGCAGTATTTT
TRBJ1-1 TRBV12-5 . . CASGLGSGRVEAFF TGTGCTAGTGGCCTGGGGTCAGGGAGGGTTGAAGCTTTCTTT